This entry lists 19 T cell receptor beta chains sequenced from one sample in a study of regulatory T cells in long-lasting Graves disease. The sample's time point: newly diagnosed GD, antithyroid drugs for less than 3 months. The TCR library was made from RNA extracted from PBMCs. Investigators prepared the TCR beta libraries by applying iRepertoire HTBI primers and Arm-PCR of CDR3 regions. TCRdb fed the multiplex PCR reads into MiXCR, producing one record per CDR3 protein. The sample records about 200,000 distinct CDR3 sequences, roughly 18% being singletons. This specimen was peripheral blood mononuclear cells (PBMCs), taken at new diagnosis, from a patient treated with antithyroid drugs. These TCRs come from a female donor with Graves disease.

The chain combines TRBV12-3 or TRBV12-4 with TRBJ2-7, with 7 bases fitting TRBD2. The CDR3 length is 13 residues. The V gene end was trimmed by 7 bases and the J gene end by 2 bases; junction bases not matched to a gene: 5. The CDR3 sequence is CASTDGTTYEQYF. The CDR3 DNA reads TGTGCCAGCACAGACGGGACTACCTACGAGCAGTACTTC.

This clonotype was seen many times. The chain has TRBV12-5 and TRBJ1-1; TRBD1 aligns across 8 bases. This CDR3 is 12 amino acids long. Per the germline V gene, CDR1 is LGHNT and CDR2 is FRNRAP. The ends lost 5 bases at V and 10 bases at J; junction bases unmatched: 6. The CDR3, as DNA: TGTGCTAGTGGTCTCGGACAGGGACGAGCTTTCTTT. It codes for CASGLGQGRAFF. The full variable domain, with the rest looked up from reference TRBV12-5 and TRBJ1-1, is DARVTQTPRHKVTEMGQEVTMRCQPILGHNTVFWYRQTMMQGLELLAYFRNRAPLDDSGMPKDRFSAEMPDATLATLKIQPSEPRDSAVYFCASGLGQGRAFFGQGTRLTVV.

The genes are TRBV28 and TRBJ1-2, with a tentative D call TRBD1 (5 bases). V lost 3 bases and J lost 8, with 16 bases in between. Germline CDR1 and CDR2: MDHEN and SYDVKM. The CDR3 has 14 residues. CDR3 sequence: CASSFGGGTVGYTF. The CDR3 DNA sequence: TGTGCCAGCAGTTTTGGGGGAGGGACGGTCGGCTACACCTTC.

This clonotype was found many times. The V call is TRBV12-3 or TRBV12-4, the J call TRBJ2-7, with a tentative D call TRBD1 (5 bases). The CDR3 spans 13 residues. V was shortened by 8 bases and J by 4 bases, with 15 bases between the two germline ends. The DNA of the CDR3 is TGTGCCAGCCGGGTTGGGCAGGGTTACGAGCAGTACTTC. This gives the protein CASRVGQGYEQYF.

A word on this clonotype: This likely came from a read error, as a far larger clone is one base away. This sequence joins TRBV11-2 and TRBJ2-1; maybe TRBD2 (5 bases). The CDR3 is 14 residues long. CDR1 SGHAT and CDR2 FQNNGV come from the germline V gene. V dropped 5 bases and J dropped 10 bases, with 18 bases sitting between them. Written as DNA, the CDR3 is TGTGCCAGCAGCCCCGAGGGCAGACCCTACGAGCAGTTCTTC. Protein: CASSPEGRPYEQFF.

This clonotype was recorded at least ten times. The J gene is TRBJ2-1, the V gene TRBV6-2 or TRBV6-3; D is perhaps TRBD1 or TRBD2 (5 bases each). Trimming took off 2 bases at V and 5 bases at J, with 10 bases between the two ends. The CDR3 runs 14 residues. Germline assignment: CDR1 MNHEY and CDR2 SVGEGT. The CDR3 DNA follows: TGTGCCAGCAGTTACGGGGGAAGAAACAATGAGCAGTTCTTC. It translates to CASSYGGRNNEQFF.

This clonotype was observed at least ten times. This chain links TRBV3-1 with TRBJ1-2, with TRBD1 as a possible D gene (6 bases). The V end lost 6 bases, the J end lost 4 bases, and 9 bases lay between the germline ends. The CDR3 is 12 amino acids. Germline CDR1 LGHDT, CDR2 YNNKEL (reference sequence). The CDR3 here is CASRQGLYGYTF. CDR3 coding DNA: TGTGCCAGCAGACAGGGACTCTATGGCTACACCTTC.

This clonotype was seen at least ten times. The chain combines TRBV3-1 with TRBJ2-7, with 8 bases that match TRBD2. Germline V lookup: CDR1 LGHDT, CDR2 YNNKEL (reference sequence). CDR3 size: 15 residues. J was trimmed by 3 bases and V by 4 bases; bases with no gene match: 8. The CDR3 loop reads CASSPRGSGNYEQYF. The CDR3 nucleotides are TGTGCCAGCAGCCCGAGGGGTAGCGGGAACTACGAGCAGTACTTC.

This clonotype was picked up many times. This chain links TRBV28 with TRBJ2-5; maybe TRBD1 (5 bases). The CDR3 sequence is 14 residues long. CDR1 MDHEN and CDR2 SYDVKM come from the germline V gene. The germline V and J ends were trimmed by 2 bases and 5 bases, with 12 bases remaining between them. CDR3 DNA: TGTGCCAGCAGTTTACAGGGAACCGTGGAGACCCAGTACTTC. It translates to CASSLQGTVETQYF.

Note on this clonotype: Since a far larger clone is one base different, this is likely a read error. V gene TRBV6-2 or TRBV6-3 combines with J gene TRBJ1-5, with D hard to call. From germline, CDR1 is MNHEY and CDR2 SVGEGT. Trimming stripped 5 bases from V and 3 bases from J, with 8 bases between. The CDR3 runs 13 residues. CDR3 DNA sequence: TGTGCCAGCAGTGAATGCCCCAATCAGCCCCAGCATTTT. This gives the protein CASSECPNQPQHF.

Only a few counts were recorded for this clonotype. This sequence may be a read error, since a much larger clone differs from it by one base. The V gene is TRBV27, the J gene TRBJ1-4; TRBD1 matches at 8 bases. The length of the CDR3 is 18 residues. Germline assignment: CDR1 MNHEY and CDR2 SMNVEV (reference sequence). CDR3 bases: TGTGCCGGCAGTTTTATCCCAACAGGGGGGGTGCGAAATGAAAAACTGTTTTTT. This translates into CAGSFIPTGGVRNEKLFF.

This clonotype has ten or more counts. The chain recombines TRBV6-5 with TRBJ1-5; D possibly corresponds to TRBD1 (5 bases). The CDR3 has 15 residues. Trimming removed 0 bases at V and 7 bases at J, with 13 bases between. CDR1 and CDR2 from the germline V gene are MNHEY and SVGAGI. This chain's CDR3 is CASSYSLGLGQPQHF. The CDR3 nucleotides read TGTGCCAGCAGTTACTCGCTGGGGCTAGGGCAGCCCCAGCATTTT.

The chain joins TRBV10-3 to TRBJ2-3; 7 bases fit TRBD2. The V segment lost 6 bases and the J segment 1 base; nucleotides outside the gene matches: 4. The CDR3 is 14 amino acids. The germline V gene encodes CDR1 ENHRY and CDR2 SYGVKD. CDR3 in DNA: TGTGCCATCAGAGCGGGAAGGGGCACAGATACGCAGTATTTT. Its protein product is CAIRAGRGTDTQYF.

In this sample, this clonotype turned up many times. This sequence joins TRBV20-1 and TRBJ2-1; D is unresolved. The CDR3 is made up of 15 amino acids. V gave up 0 bases and J gave up 5 bases, with 14 bases separating them. Germline V gene data show CDR1 as DFQATT and CDR2 as SNEGSKA (reference sequence). CDR3 protein: CSAREIRGTNNEQFF. In DNA form, the CDR3 reads TGCAGTGCTAGAGAAATTAGAGGAACTAACAATGAGCAGTTCTTC.

Notes on this clonotype: A read error is the likely source, as a far larger clone sits one nucleotide away. CDR3 amino acids: CASSFTAGGSYNEQYF. The DNA for the CDR3 is TGTGCCAGCAGCTTCACAGCGGGAGGCTCCTACAATGAGCAGTACTTC. This chain links TRBV11-2 with TRBJ2-7; 9 bases agree with TRBD2. Germline CDR1 SGHAT, CDR2 FQNNGV. V shed 3 bases, J shed 7 bases, and the junction held 13 bases outside the gene matches. This CDR3 is 16 amino acids long.

There are a few counts of this clonotype. V gene TRBV20-1 combines with J gene TRBJ2-3, with no clear D. Trimming took off 6 bases at V and 4 bases at J, with 11 bases between the two ends. The CDR3 length is 12 residues. Germline V gene lookup returns CDR1 DFQATT and CDR2 SNEGSKA (reference sequence). The CDR3 DNA is TGCAGTGCCTCCTTCGGGCCAGATACGCAGTATTTT. This translates into CSASFGPDTQYF.

This clonotype was found many times. The chain couples TRBV3-1 to TRBJ2-1; D is uncertain. From germline, CDR1 is LGHDT and CDR2 YNNKEL (reference sequence). The CDR3 is made up of 13 amino acids. With 3 bases removed from V and 6 bases from J, the gap between germline ends came to 9 bases. DNA for the CDR3: TGTGCCAGCAGCCAGGGCCACAGCAATGAGCAGTTCTTC. It codes for CASSQGHSNEQFF.

In this sample, this clonotype turned up many times. The J gene is TRBJ2-1, the V gene TRBV3-1, with D tentatively TRBD2 (5 bases). The germline V and J ends were trimmed by 0 bases and 3 bases, with 6 bases remaining between them. The germline CDR1 and CDR2 sequences are LGHDT and YNNKEL (reference sequence). The CDR3 extends over 14 amino acids. In DNA, the CDR3 is TGTGCCAGCAGCCAAGAAGCGGACTACAATGAGCAGTTCTTC. It codes for CASSQEADYNEQFF.

This clonotype occurred a few times. CDR3 nucleotide sequence: TGTGCCAGCAGCTTGGAACTAGCGGGAGTCACAGATACGCAGTATTTT. The encoded protein is CASSLELAGVTDTQYF. The V and J genes are TRBV5-4 and TRBJ2-3; 11 nucleotides align to TRBD2. The V and J ends lost 0 bases and 2 bases, in that order; junction bases with no gene match: 2. CDR3 size: 16 residues. Germline CDR1 is SGHNT and CDR2 is YYREEE (reference sequence).